The 26 T cell receptor beta chains reported below all come from one sample, sequenced in a study of shared clonotypes between healthy human individuals. Repertoires were generated with immunoSEQ multiplex PCR, while TCRdb's copy carries only in-frame clones and drops some. The sample has 2 million to 2.5 million clones, 90% to 95% seen once. The sample consisted of naive CD4+ T cells sorted from blood. The subset here: CD45RA+ positively selected. These receptors originate from a young man in good health.

CDR3 DNA: TGTGCCAGCTCACCACAGGCAGGGGGCCCCTACGAGCAGTACTTC. Encoded protein: CASSPQAGGPYEQYF. The rearrangement links TRBV18 to TRBJ2-7; 8 bases align to TRBD1. J lost 2 bases, V lost 1 base, and 4 bases had no gene match. The germline gives CDR1 KGHSH, CDR2 LQKENI. The CDR3 covers 15 residues. The whole variable domain, filled in from reference TRBV18 and TRBJ2-7, reads NAGVMQNPRHLVRRRGQEARLRCSPMKGHSHVYWYRQLPEEGLKFMVYLQKENIIDESGMPKERFSAEFPKEGPSILRIQQVVRGDSAAYFCASSPQAGGPYEQYFGPGTRLTVT.

V gene TRBV4-1 combines with J gene TRBJ2-7; 7 positions agree with TRBD2. This CDR3 is built from 16 residues. Germline V gene data show CDR1 as MGHRA and CDR2 as YSYEKL. The V and J ends lost 1 base and 4 bases, in that order; junction bases with no gene match: 10. The DNA of the CDR3 is TGCGCCAGCAGCCAAGGCCGGGGCGAAGCGGGATACGAGCAGTACTTC. This gives the protein CASSQGRGEAGYEQYF.

On this clone itself: This specimen includes other DNA sequences encoding the same CDR3. V and J are TRBV9 and TRBJ2-1, with 12 bases aligning to TRBD2. The CDR3 length is 16 residues. Looked up from germline, CDR1 is SGDLS and CDR2 is YYNGEE. V lost 2 bases to trimming and J lost 2 bases; unmatched junction nucleotides: 2. The CDR3 spells CASSVLAGGTYNEQFF. The CDR3 DNA follows: TGTGCCAGCAGCGTCCTAGCGGGAGGGACCTACAATGAGCAGTTCTTC.

The chain uses TRBV2 and TRBJ1-4; no clear D gene. CDR1 and CDR2 (germline): SNHLY, FYNNEI. V was pared by 6 bases and J by 7 bases, with 12 bases between. The CDR3 contains 13 residues. CDR3 nucleotide sequence: TGTGCCAGCAGCCCAGAGGCCCCTGAAAAACTGTTTTTT. Its protein is CASSPEAPEKLFF.

The chain is built from TRBV9 and TRBJ2-6; D could derive from TRBD1 or TRBD2 (6 bases each). V dropped 1 base and J dropped 0 bases, with 8 bases sitting between them. The CDR3 has 16 residues. Germline V lookup: CDR1 SGDLS, CDR2 YYNGEE. CDR3 DNA sequence: TGTGCCAGCAGCGTAAGGGGGGACTCTGGGGCCAACGTCCTGACTTTC. Amino acids: CASSVRGDSGANVLTF.

The chain joins TRBV5-1 to TRBJ2-5; maybe TRBD2 (6 bases). V lost 1 base and J 5 bases, leaving 15 bases between the germline ends. The CDR3 loop spans 15 amino acids. From germline, CDR1 is SGHRS and CDR2 YFSETQ. This chain's CDR3 is CASSLSPGVVETQYF. The CDR3 region has the DNA TGCGCCAGCAGCTTGTCGCCGGGAGTGGTGGAGACCCAGTACTTC.

This chain uses TRBV7-2 with TRBJ2-7, with D unresolved. Germline V gives CDR1 SGHTA, CDR2 FQGNSA. CDR3 length: 13 residues. The V end was cut by 1 base, the J end by 3 bases, with 7 bases between. In DNA, the CDR3 is TGTGCCAGCAGCTTAGTCGGCTTCTACGAGCAGTACTTC. Residues: CASSLVGFYEQYF.

On this clone itself: With a much larger clone just one base away, this may be a read error. The chain uses TRBV30 and TRBJ1-1; D unclear. This CDR3 has 13 amino acids. V lost 3 bases to trimming and J lost 4 bases, with 12 bases between them. The germline gives CDR1 GTSNPN, CDR2 SVGIG (reference sequence). The CDR3 coding sequence is TGTGCCTGGAGGGGCAGTAAAAGCACTGAAGCTTTCTTT. It encodes CAWRGSKSTEAFF.

V gene TRBV30 combines with J gene TRBJ2-3; D is possibly TRBD1 or TRBD2 (5 bases each). Germline V gives CDR1 GTSNPN, CDR2 SVGIG (reference sequence). CDR3 length equals 14 residues. V gave up 5 bases and J gave up 1 base, with 13 bases separating them. For the CDR3, the DNA is TGTGCCTGGGGGGGAGCGCTTGGCACAGATACGCAGTATTTT. This gives the protein CAWGGALGTDTQYF.

This chain links TRBV2 with TRBJ1-1, with 9 bases lining up with TRBD1. V shed 4 bases and J 3 bases; nucleotides not matched to a gene: 0. This CDR3 is built from 13 residues. Germline CDR1 and CDR2: SNHLY and FYNNEI. The CDR3 DNA reads as TGTGCCAGCAGTGGGGACAGGGACACTGAAGCTTTCTTT. It codes for CASSGDRDTEAFF.

This clone has only one observation. V is TRBV29-1 and J is TRBJ2-3; unclear D gene. Trimming shortened V by 1 base and J by 1 base, and 9 bases separated the two germline ends. CDR1 and CDR2 (germline): SQVTM, ANQGSEA. The CDR3 covers 14 residues. CDR3 bases: TGCAGCGTTGAAGGCGGCAAAGGCACAGATACGCAGTATTTT. It codes for CSVEGGKGTDTQYF.

This chain uses TRBV6-6 with TRBJ1-2; D is possibly TRBD1 (5 bases). V was shortened by 0 bases and J by 5 bases, with 13 bases between the two germline ends. CDR1 is MNHNY and CDR2 is SVGAGI in the germline V gene (reference sequence). The CDR3 runs 15 residues. The CDR3 region has the DNA TGTGCCAGCAGTTACTCGAGTGTGACAGCATATGGCTACACCTTC. Residues: CASSYSSVTAYGYTF.

A note on this clone: At the DNA level, this CDR3 is encoded by other sequences in the same sample as well. The chain combines TRBV18 with TRBJ2-7, with TRBD2 matching 9 bases. The CDR3 contains 13 residues. Germline V gene lookup returns CDR1 KGHSH and CDR2 LQKENI. V trimming: 6 bases; J trimming: 5 bases; junction bases outside the gene matches: 5. This CDR3 is CASSPSGVNEQYF. CDR3 nucleotide sequence: TGTGCCAGCTCCCCTAGCGGGGTGAACGAGCAGTACTTC.

The chain carries TRBV6-1 and TRBJ2-5; possibly TRBD1 for D (5 bases). The DNA end favors TRBJ2-7, so the J call may be wrong. Germline CDR1 and CDR2: MNHNS and SASEGT. The CDR3 sequence is 12 residues long. The CDR3, as DNA: TGTGCCGGGGCGTGGGGCTCCTACGAGCAGTACTTC. This translates into CAGAWGSYEQYF.

This chain connects TRBV5-6 to TRBJ2-7, with D uncertain. The ends were cut back, 0 bases at V and 2 bases at J, with 9 bases in the middle. The CDR3 runs 14 residues. The V gene's germline CDR1 is SGHDT and CDR2 YYEEEE. CDR3 sequence: CASSLGQDPYEQYF. DNA of the CDR3: TGTGCCAGCAGCTTGGGTCAGGACCCCTACGAGCAGTACTTC.

The chain carries TRBV5-8 and TRBJ1-5; 7 bases match TRBD1. This CDR3 has 16 amino acids. Unmatched junction bases numbered 4, after V lost 0 bases and J lost 1 base. CDR1 and CDR2 (germline): SGHTS, YDEGEE. CDR3 coding DNA: TGTGCCAGCAGCTTGGGGGGACAGAGGAGCAATCAGCCCCAGCATTTT. It translates to CASSLGGQRSNQPQHF.

This clone was recorded only once. The sample has other DNA sequences that encode this CDR3 too. The chain combines TRBV19 with TRBJ2-7; 8 bases fit TRBD1. Per germline, CDR1 LNHDA and CDR2 SQIVND (reference sequence). This CDR3 spans 14 amino acids. The junction had 6 bases not matched to a gene; V was cut back by 6 bases and J by 2 bases. The chain's CDR3 is CASSPGTGPYEQYF. The CDR3 bases are TGTGCCAGTAGCCCCGGGACAGGACCCTACGAGCAGTACTTC.

J is TRBJ2-7 and V is TRBV7-9; 9 nucleotides agree with TRBD2. Germline V gene lookup returns CDR1 SEHNR and CDR2 FQNEAQ (reference sequence). The CDR3 extends over 14 amino acids. J was trimmed by 5 bases and V by 5 bases; bases with no gene match: 7. The CDR3 nucleotides are TGTGCCAGCAGCCCTGGACTAGCGAGGAACGAGCAGTACTTC. It codes for CASSPGLARNEQYF.

This chain links TRBV10-1 with TRBJ1-1; D is unresolved. Germline-derived CDR1 and CDR2 are WNHNN and SYGVQD (reference sequence). Trimming left V 7 bases short and J 1 base short, with 10 bases between. The CDR3 contains 13 residues. CDR3 nucleotides: TGCGCCAGCAAGTTGGCACAGAACACTGAAGCTTTCTTT. Protein product: CASKLAQNTEAFF.

In the case of this clone: The same CDR3 can be traced to other DNA sequences in this sample. V gene TRBV20-1 combines with J gene TRBJ1-5, with D unclear. CDR1 and CDR2 from the germline V gene are DFQATT and SNEGSKA (reference sequence). The CDR3 spans 11 residues. The ends were cut back, 3 bases at V and 4 bases at J, with 4 bases in the middle. The CDR3 loop reads CSASGNQPQHF. The CDR3 nucleotides are TGCAGTGCTAGCGGAAATCAGCCCCAGCATTTT.

V usage is TRBV15 and J usage is TRBJ2-3, with D unresolved. CDR1 and CDR2 from the germline V gene are LNHNV and YYDKDF (reference sequence). This CDR3 is built from 16 residues. V lost 3 bases and J lost 0, with 13 bases in between. In nucleotides, the CDR3 is TGTGCCACCAGCAGGGTAGCTACGCCTAGCACAGATACGCAGTATTTT. This sequence encodes CATSRVATPSTDTQYF.

The chain links TRBV27 to TRBJ2-3; 9 bases match TRBD2. Trimming at V came to 5 bases and at J to 2 bases, leaving 5 bases not matched to a gene. Germline CDR1 and CDR2: MNHEY and SMNVEV (reference sequence). CDR3 length: 15 residues. CDR3 residues: CASSPTSGLTDTQYF. The CDR3 coding sequence is TGTGCCAGCAGTCCGACTAGCGGACTCACAGATACGCAGTATTTT.

The chain employs TRBV5-1 and TRBJ2-7, with 14 bases identical to TRBD2. Germline V CDR1 and CDR2: SGHRS, YFSETQ. The CDR3 has 16 amino acids. Trimming cost V 4 bases and J 4 bases; bases outside gene matches: 7. CDR3 amino acids: CASSIEGLAGAYEQYF. CDR3 coding DNA: TGCGCCAGCAGCATCGAGGGACTAGCGGGAGCGTACGAGCAGTACTTC.

The genes are TRBV7-2 and TRBJ1-4; a possible D gene is TRBD1 (5 bases). Per the germline V gene, CDR1 is SGHTA and CDR2 is FQGNSA. This CDR3 is 15 amino acids long. V was clipped by 3 bases and J by 3 bases, with 11 bases between them. CDR3 sequence: CASSFSGAANEKLFF. CDR3 nucleotides: TGTGCCAGCAGCTTTTCCGGGGCGGCTAATGAAAAACTGTTTTTT.

The chain employs TRBV2 and TRBJ1-4; 9 bases map to TRBD1. The length of the CDR3 is 12 residues. Unmatched junction bases numbered 9, after V lost 6 bases and J lost 16 bases. Per germline, CDR1 SNHLY and CDR2 FYNNEI. CDR3 region: CASSRDRENQFF. The CDR3 nucleotides read TGTGCCAGCAGCCGGGACAGGGAAAATCAGTTTTTT.

This clone came up many times. V is TRBV29-1 and J is TRBJ1-1; 8 nucleotides match TRBD1. This CDR3 has 14 amino acids. With V trimmed by 4 bases and J by 2 bases, 6 bases remained unmatched. Germline V gene data show CDR1 as SQVTM and CDR2 as ANQGSEA. The CDR3 protein is CSVVRGLLNTEAFF. DNA of the CDR3: TGCAGCGTTGTCAGGGGGCTCTTAAACACTGAAGCTTTCTTT.